The TCR beta chain described here comes from a study of cytomegalovirus exposure and HLA in healthy donors. CDR3 size: 14 residues. V dropped 6 bases and J dropped 1 base, with 10 bases sitting between them. Germline CDR1 and CDR2: KGHSH and LQKENI. PCR was performed using 60 Vbeta and 13 Jbeta primers. Clones were sequenced by immunoSEQ multiplex PCR, and TCRdb holds only the in-frame ones, with some missing. Its clone listing holds about 120,000 clones. This receptor was identified in a man in his forties in good health and CMV-seropositive. The rearrangement joins TRBV18 to TRBJ1-5; the D is unclear. What was sequenced was PBMCs. This CDR3 is CASSTRSSNQPQHF. For the CDR3, the DNA is TGTGCCAGCTCGACCAGGTCGAGCAATCAGCCCCAGCATTTT.